Each of the 20 T cell receptor beta chains below was sequenced from the same sample in a study of patients and donors after allogeneic stem cell transplantation. TCRdb fed the RT-PCR reads into MiXCR, producing one record per CDR3 protein. The top ten hold just over 7% of the sample, which has 390,000 or so distinct CDR3 sequences, roughly 17% seen once. The specimen was blood, either unsorted or a sorted T cell fraction (not recorded which). The receptor source for this set is a human donor who was either an allogeneic HSCT recipient or a stem cell or donor lymphocyte infusion donor (not recorded which). It is not recorded whose cells these are; they may come from a transplant donor.

The chain is built from TRBV7-8 and TRBJ2-7, with 7 positions matching TRBD1. V lost 4 bases, J lost 2 bases, and 8 bases stayed unmatched. This CDR3 contains 15 residues. From germline, CDR1 is SGHVS and CDR2 FQNEAQ. CDR3 loop: CASSSRDRGAYEQYF. CDR3 DNA sequence: TGTGCCAGCAGCTCCCGGGACAGAGGGGCCTACGAGCAGTACTTC.

V gene TRBV20-1 combines with J gene TRBJ2-5; D may correspond to TRBD1 or TRBD2 (5 bases each). The length of the CDR3 is 15 residues. Germline V gene lookup returns CDR1 DFQATT and CDR2 SNEGSKA (reference sequence). V lost 6 bases and J lost 6, with 23 bases in between. The CDR3 nucleotides are TGCAGTGCCCCTCGGGACCCTTTGGGGTATAAGACCCAGTACTTC. The encoded protein is CSAPRDPLGYKTQYF.

This clonotype was counted many times. This chain connects TRBV12-3 or TRBV12-4 to TRBJ1-5; D is perhaps TRBD1 (6 bases). V was shortened by 5 bases and J by 1 base, with 12 bases between the two germline ends. This CDR3 spans 15 amino acids. The CDR3 spells CASSAGTISNQPQHF. In DNA, the CDR3 is TGTGCCAGCAGTGCCGGGACAATAAGCAATCAGCCCCAGCATTTT.

The J gene is TRBJ1-4, the V gene TRBV28; 8 bases align to TRBD1. CDR1 and CDR2 (germline): MDHEN, SYDVKM. CDR3 length equals 12 residues. The J segment lost 14 bases and the V segment lost 3 bases, leaving 5 bases of the junction unmatched. Here the CDR3 DNA reads TGTGCCAGCAGTTTCGGACAGGGTACGCTGTTTTTT. Amino acids: CASSFGQGTLFF.

This clonotype was seen at least ten times. The V gene is TRBV6-5, the J gene TRBJ1-2; D is unresolved. The CDR3 loop spans 16 amino acids. Germline V gene lookup returns CDR1 MNHEY and CDR2 SVGAGI. The ends were cut back, 0 bases at V and 0 bases at J, with 11 bases in the middle. The CDR3: CASSYSNLTPNYGYTF. The CDR3 DNA is TGTGCCAGCAGTTACTCGAACCTGACGCCTAACTATGGCTACACCTTC.

This chain connects TRBV7-2 to TRBJ2-2, with 10 bases fitting TRBD1. Per germline, CDR1 SGHTA and CDR2 FQGNSA. This CDR3 is built from 15 residues. After removal of 4 bases from V and 5 bases from J, the junction contained 4 bases not matched to a gene. The CDR3 region has the DNA TGTGCCAGCAGCTACTGGACAGGGGGAACCGGGGAGCTGTTTTTT. It codes for CASSYWTGGTGELFF.

The chain employs TRBV5-1 and TRBJ1-6; TRBD1 is a possible D gene (6 bases). Trimming took 7 bases from V and 9 from J, leaving 23 bases between them. CDR1 and CDR2 from the germline V gene are SGHRS and YFSETQ. The CDR3 length is 16 residues. This CDR3 is CASSVAGEFRSSPLHF. CDR3 sequence (DNA): TGCGCCAGCTCGGTCGCAGGGGAATTTAGAAGTTCACCCCTCCACTTT.

The chain recombines TRBV4-1 with TRBJ1-3; D gene uncertain. The V gene's germline CDR1 is MGHRA and CDR2 YSYEKL. V lost 1 base and J 0 bases, leaving 13 bases between the germline ends. The CDR3 has 17 amino acids. The CDR3 spells CASSQGNRDLSGNTIYF. The CDR3 DNA is TGCGCCAGCAGCCAAGGGAACCGGGATCTCTCTGGAAACACCATATATTTT.

The chain uses TRBV6-1 and TRBJ2-2, with 13 positions matching TRBD2. In germline, CDR1 is MNHNS, CDR2 SASEGT. The CDR3 has 14 residues. V gave up 10 bases and J gave up 6 bases; unmatched junction bases: 5. For the CDR3, the DNA is TGTGCCACCGACGGACTAGCGGGGGCCGGGGAGCTGTTTTTT. It specifies CATDGLAGAGELFF.

This clonotype was seen at least ten times. The chain combines TRBV12-3 or TRBV12-4 with TRBJ2-1, with 12 bases aligning to TRBD2. The CDR3 covers 16 residues. The junction had 6 bases not matched to a gene; V was cut back by 7 bases and J by 2 bases. DNA of the CDR3: TGTGCCAGCACCGCCCGGACTAGCGGGGCCTACAATGAGCAGTTCTTC. This codes for CASTARTSGAYNEQFF.

The CDR3 nucleotides are TGCGCCAGCAGCTTGAAGGTCGCGGCCCCTGAAGCTTTCTTT. It encodes CASSLKVAAPEAFF. The V call is TRBV5-1, the J call TRBJ1-1; D ambiguous. Trimming removed 1 base at V and 6 bases at J, with 13 bases between. Germline CDR1 SGHRS, CDR2 YFSETQ. This CDR3 has 14 residues.

This clonotype was seen repeatedly, ten times or more. The V gene is TRBV4-2, the J gene TRBJ2-1; the match to TRBD2 covers 13 bases. Trimming removed 4 bases from V and 2 bases from J; junction bases left unmatched: 5. Germline V gives CDR1 LGHNA, CDR2 YNFKEQ. The CDR3 has 17 residues. The DNA for the CDR3 is TGTGCCAGCAGCCCCGGGACTAGCGGGGACCCCTACAATGAGCAGTTCTTC. Its protein product is CASSPGTSGDPYNEQFF.

The chain uses TRBV7-2 and TRBJ2-4; 13 positions agree with TRBD2. CDR1 and CDR2 from the germline V gene are SGHTA and FQGNSA. The CDR3 extends over 13 amino acids. J gave up 6 bases and V 10 bases, and 3 bases lay outside the gene matches. In DNA form, the CDR3 reads TGTGCCACCGGGACTAGCGGGGTAAACATTCAGTACTTC. This sequence encodes CATGTSGVNIQYF.

The chain has TRBV6-1 and TRBJ1-4, with unresolved D. With 6 bases removed from V and 3 bases from J, the gap between germline ends came to 14 bases. The CDR3 length is 15 residues. Germline lookup yields CDR1 MNHNS and CDR2 SASEGT. CDR3 bases: TGTGCCAGCAGATCCACGAGGCAACCTAATGAAAAACTGTTTTTT. This codes for CASRSTRQPNEKLFF.

This clonotype has at least ten counts. The gene calls are TRBV2 and TRBJ2-5; no clear D gene. The germline V gene has CDR1 SNHLY and CDR2 FYNNEI. This CDR3 is built from 14 residues. V was shortened by 1 base and J by 1 base, with 7 bases between the two germline ends. As DNA, the CDR3 is TGTGCCAGCAGTGAAGACCTGGCCCAAGAGACCCAGTACTTC. Translated, it gives CASSEDLAQETQYF.

This clonotype was seen more than once but under ten times. This rearrangement joins TRBV18 to TRBJ1-3; D may be TRBD1 (5 bases). The CDR3 loop spans 15 amino acids. Trimming cost V 2 bases and J 0 bases, with 8 bases left between them. Germline values: CDR1 KGHSH, CDR2 LQKENI. CDR3 in amino acids: CASSPGASSGNTIYF. Here the CDR3 DNA reads TGTGCCAGCTCACCAGGGGCTAGCTCTGGAAACACCATATATTTT.

This clonotype was observed a handful of times. V and J are TRBV20-1 and TRBJ1-5, with a tentative D call TRBD1 (5 bases). Germline CDR1 is DFQATT and CDR2 is SNEGSKA (reference sequence). The CDR3 is 13 residues long. The V and J ends lost 3 bases and 5 bases respectively, with 11 bases between them. The CDR3 loop reads CSASRGVHQPQHF. CDR3 bases: TGCAGTGCTAGCCGAGGGGTCCATCAGCCCCAGCATTTT.

This clonotype was counted between two and nine times. The chain links TRBV4-2 to TRBJ2-2, with 7 bases identical to TRBD2. The CDR3 loop spans 17 amino acids. The junction had 9 bases not matched to a gene; V was cut back by 0 bases and J by 5 bases. Germline V CDR1 and CDR2: LGHNA, YNFKEQ. The CDR3 is CASSQDRGRAETGELFF. The CDR3 region has the DNA TGTGCCAGCAGCCAAGATCGAGGGAGGGCGGAGACCGGGGAGCTGTTTTTT.

The genes are TRBV4-1 and TRBJ1-1; maybe TRBD1 (6 bases). CDR3 length: 14 residues. Germline lookup yields CDR1 MGHRA and CDR2 YSYEKL. With 4 bases removed from V and 4 bases from J, the gap between germline ends came to 13 bases. For the CDR3, the DNA is TGCGCCAGCAGCCGCCCTACAGGGTTCACTGAAGCTTTCTTT. It encodes CASSRPTGFTEAFF.

Only a few counts were recorded for this clonotype. This sequence joins TRBV6-1 and TRBJ2-1; the D is unclear. The CDR3 is 13 residues long. Germline CDR1 is MNHNS and CDR2 is SASEGT. The germline V and J ends were trimmed by 4 bases and 6 bases, with 10 bases remaining between them. CDR3 region: CASSVDGLNEQFF. The CDR3 bases are TGTGCCAGCAGTGTCGACGGTCTCAATGAGCAGTTCTTC.